The 28 T cell receptor beta chains below were found in one sample sequenced in a study of T-cell memory formation after mild COVID-19. TCRdb called the 5' RACE reads again in MiXCR, with one record for every CDR3 protein. Altogether approximately 350,000 distinct CDR3 sequences are present, around 15% being singletons, with the ten largest covering 22%. Sequencing was performed on PBMCs or a T cell subset sorted from them (not recorded which). All receptors come from a man aged 18 to 30 who had mild COVID-19 (a few samples of this study predate the infection). Cell type and time point are not known.

This clonotype was detected only a few times. The chain links TRBV29-1 to TRBJ1-3, with a weak D call TRBD1 (5 bases). This CDR3 comprises 12 residues. Germline loops: CDR1 SQVTM, CDR2 ANQGSEA. V was pared by 3 bases and J by 3 bases, with 6 bases between. The CDR3 loop reads CSVEDIGNTIYF. The CDR3 DNA reads as TGCAGCGTTGAGGACATTGGAAACACCATATATTTT.

This clonotype was observed a handful of times. The rearrangement uses TRBV30 and TRBJ1-1; D remains ambiguous. This CDR3 spans 13 amino acids. Germline loops: CDR1 GTSNPN, CDR2 SVGIG (reference sequence). V was shortened by 0 bases and J by 3 bases, with 8 bases between the two germline ends. DNA of the CDR3: TGTGCCTGGAGTGTGGGCGGATACACTGAAGCTTTCTTT. The encoded protein is CAWSVGGYTEAFF.

The chain couples TRBV18 to TRBJ2-5; D not resolved. V was pared by 1 base and J by 1 base, with 7 bases between. Germline values: CDR1 KGHSH, CDR2 LQKENI. This CDR3 spans 14 amino acids. CDR3 in DNA: TGTGCCAGCTCACCACTCAGTACCCAAGAGACCCAGTACTTC. Translation: CASSPLSTQETQYF. The full variable domain, its missing parts supplied by reference TRBV18 and TRBJ2-5, is NAGVMQNPRHLVRRRGQEARLRCSPMKGHSHVYWYRQLPEEGLKFMVYLQKENIIDESGMPKERFSAEFPKEGPSILRIQQVVRGDSAAYFCASSPLSTQETQYFGPGTRLLVL.

The V call is TRBV20-1, the J call TRBJ2-7; 8 positions agree with TRBD1. Germline CDR1 DFQATT, CDR2 SNEGSKA (reference sequence). J was trimmed by 2 bases and V by 4 bases; bases with no gene match: 4. This CDR3 contains 13 residues. The CDR3 sequence: CSATRTGTYEQYV. DNA of the CDR3: TGCAGTGCTACCCGGACAGGGACCTACGAGCAGTACGTC.

In this sample, this clonotype turned up a few times. This chain joins TRBV7-9 and TRBJ2-1; a weak D match, TRBD2 (6 bases). This CDR3 has 15 amino acids. In germline, CDR1 is SEHNR, CDR2 FQNEAQ (reference sequence). Trimming took off 3 bases at V and 9 bases at J, with 18 bases between the two ends. The chain's CDR3 is CASSFGTARGGEQFF. The CDR3 bases are TGTGCCAGCAGCTTCGGTACCGCAAGGGGAGGTGAGCAGTTCTTC.

This clonotype has more than one count but fewer than ten. V and J are TRBV7-2 and TRBJ1-5; D is ambiguous. Germline V gives CDR1 SGHTA, CDR2 FQGNSA. Trimming pared 4 bases from V and 3 bases from J, leaving 4 bases between. The CDR3 contains 12 residues. CDR3 DNA: TGTGCCAGCAGCTCGTACAATCAGCCCCAGCATTTT. As protein: CASSSYNQPQHF.

This clonotype occurred a few times. The chain couples TRBV20-1 to TRBJ2-1; 15 bases agree with TRBD2. This CDR3 region has 16 residues. V lost 1 base and J lost 9; bases outside the gene matches: 7. Germline CDR1 DFQATT, CDR2 SNEGSKA (reference sequence). The chain's CDR3 is CSARVGLAGGYGEQFF. The CDR3 DNA sequence: TGCAGTGCTAGAGTAGGACTAGCGGGGGGGTATGGTGAGCAGTTCTTC.

This clonotype was picked up a small number of times. The CDR3 loop reads CASSSRYRPGINEQFF. In DNA form, the CDR3 reads TGTGCCAGCAGTTCCCGATACAGGCCTGGAATCAACGAGCAGTTCTTC. The chain has TRBV12-3 or TRBV12-4 and TRBJ2-1; D might be TRBD1 (5 bases). This CDR3 comprises 16 residues. V lost 4 bases to trimming and J lost 10 bases, with 23 bases between them.

The CDR3, as DNA: TGTGCCAGCAGCTTAAGTGGTCGGAGATACAATGAGCAGTTCTTC. The encoded protein is CASSLSGRRYNEQFF. This chain joins TRBV5-6 and TRBJ2-1; unclear D gene. Trimming left V 2 bases short and J 4 bases short, with 13 bases between. CDR1 SGHDT and CDR2 YYEEEE come from the germline V gene. CDR3 size: 15 residues.

This clonotype was seen a few times. V gene TRBV20-1 combines with J gene TRBJ2-1; 8 bases align to TRBD1. The CDR3 length is 15 residues. V lost 0 bases, J lost 6 bases, and 7 bases stayed unmatched. From germline, CDR1 is DFQATT and CDR2 SNEGSKA (reference sequence). As DNA, the CDR3 is TGCAGTGCTAGAGATCCCGGGACAGGTTCCAATGAGCAGTTCTTC. It translates to CSARDPGTGSNEQFF.

Only a few counts were recorded for this clonotype. The rearrangement links TRBV7-9 to TRBJ2-1, with 9 bases identical to TRBD1. V shed 4 bases and J 12 bases; nucleotides not matched to a gene: 10. The germline gives CDR1 SEHNR, CDR2 FQNEAQ (reference sequence). This CDR3 comprises 14 residues. The CDR3 DNA reads TGTGCCAGCAGCTCCTGGGACAGGGAAGAAGGGCAGTTCTTC. It yields the protein CASSSWDREEGQFF.

This clonotype was counted between two and nine times. The rearrangement uses TRBV4-3 and TRBJ1-4; no firm D call. The V end was cut by 4 bases, the J end by 7 bases, with 16 bases between. Germline CDR1 reads LGHNA; CDR2 reads YSLEER. The CDR3 totals 15 residues. This chain's CDR3 is CASSPDLGGVEKLFF. DNA for the CDR3: TGCGCCAGCAGCCCGGATCTTGGCGGGGTTGAAAAACTGTTTTTT.

This clonotype was detected many times. The rearrangement uses TRBV5-1 and TRBJ2-2; 8 bases are a match to TRBD1. The CDR3 covers 17 residues. CDR1 is SGHRS, CDR2 YFSETQ, per germline. The ends lost 4 bases at V and 3 bases at J; junction bases unmatched: 11. CDR3 in DNA: TGCGCCAGCAGCCTGGTTACACAGGGGGTCTACACCGGGGAGCTGTTTTTT. Translated: CASSLVTQGVYTGELFF.

In this sample, this clonotype turned up a few times. J is TRBJ2-3 and V is TRBV7-3; weak D call: TRBD1 (7 bases). V shed 5 bases and J shed 5 bases, with 14 bases lying between them. This CDR3 comprises 14 residues. Germline V CDR1 and CDR2: SGHTA, FQGTGA. The CDR3 here is CASSAGGPGDTQYF. CDR3 nucleotide sequence: TGTGCCAGCAGCGCAGGGGGGCCGGGAGATACGCAGTATTTT.

By proportion, this clonotype is medium-sized. The V call is TRBV6-5, the J call TRBJ2-5; 10 bases align to TRBD1. This CDR3 region has 15 residues. J lost 6 bases, V lost 0 bases, and 4 bases had no gene match. Germline CDR1 and CDR2: MNHEY and SVGAGI. CDR3 DNA: TGTGCCAGCAGTTACTCGACAGGGGGCGGGAAGACCCAGTACTTC. Translation gives CASSYSTGGGKTQYF.

The rearrangement uses TRBV20-1 and TRBJ1-1; D possibly corresponds to TRBD1 (5 bases). The ends were cut back, 5 bases at V and 6 bases at J, with 19 bases in the middle. There are 14 residues in the CDR3. Per the germline V gene, CDR1 is DFQATT and CDR2 is SNEGSKA (reference sequence). The chain's CDR3 is CSAGTVRGGPEAFF. The CDR3, as DNA: TGCAGTGCTGGGACCGTCCGGGGCGGCCCTGAAGCTTTCTTT.

The rearrangement links TRBV5-1 to TRBJ1-4; TRBD1 matches 7 bases. Germline assignment: CDR1 SGHRS and CDR2 YFSETQ. CDR3 length: 16 residues. The trim removed 3 bases at V and 3 bases at J, leaving 8 bases unmatched. The CDR3: CASSSDRWGANEKLFF. The CDR3 nucleotides are TGCGCCAGCAGCTCGGACAGGTGGGGTGCTAATGAAAAACTGTTTTTT.

This clonotype was seen a handful of times. This chain joins TRBV4-1 and TRBJ2-2; 8 bases map to TRBD1. Trimming at V came to 0 bases and at J to 7 bases, leaving 10 bases not matched to a gene. Germline values: CDR1 MGHRA, CDR2 YSYEKL. CDR3 length: 17 residues. CDR3 in DNA: TGCGCCAGCAGCCAAGAGGGGGTGGACAGGGTTAGCGGGGAGCTGTTTTTT. This translates into CASSQEGVDRVSGELFF.

This chain joins TRBV11-2 and TRBJ2-1; D possibly corresponds to TRBD1 (6 bases). Germline CDR1 SGHAT, CDR2 FQNNGV. The CDR3 spans 16 residues. The ends were cut back, 4 bases at V and 6 bases at J, with 19 bases in the middle. This chain's CDR3 is CASSSVGAIRRNEQFF. The CDR3 DNA reads TGTGCCAGCAGCTCAGTGGGGGCCATTAGACGCAATGAGCAGTTCTTC.

The CDR3 here is CASSLNIGQGGQPQHF. CDR3 DNA sequence: TGTGCCAGCAGCCTGAATATCGGACAGGGCGGTCAGCCCCAGCATTTT. The chain carries TRBV6-1 and TRBJ1-5; TRBD1 aligns across 8 bases. CDR3 length: 16 amino acids. V trimming: 6 bases; J trimming: 6 bases; junction bases outside the gene matches: 13. Per germline, CDR1 MNHNS and CDR2 SASEGT.

The chain carries TRBV15 and TRBJ2-4; 7 bases line up with TRBD1. Trimming at V came to 5 bases and at J to 2 bases, leaving 9 bases not matched to a gene. The V gene's germline CDR1 is LNHNV and CDR2 YYDKDF (reference sequence). The CDR3 totals 16 residues. The CDR3 loop is CATSATGDPTKNIQYF. DNA of the CDR3: TGTGCCACCAGCGCCACAGGGGATCCCACCAAAAACATTCAGTACTTC.

This clonotype has more than one count but fewer than ten. The rearrangement joins TRBV7-9 to TRBJ1-1; 8 positions match TRBD1. The germline CDR1 and CDR2 sequences are SEHNR and FQNEAQ (reference sequence). V gave up 5 bases and J gave up 3 bases; unmatched junction bases: 5. The CDR3 is made up of 14 amino acids. This chain's CDR3 is CASSGQGAYTEAFF. The CDR3 DNA is TGTGCCAGCAGCGGTCAGGGGGCCTACACTGAAGCTTTCTTT.

For the CDR3, the DNA is TGTGCCAGCAGCCGCCCAATAGAGACCCAGTACTTC. The encoded protein is CASSRPIETQYF. V and J are TRBV5-6 and TRBJ2-5, with D unclear. V was shortened by 4 bases and J by 4 bases, with 8 bases between the two germline ends. The CDR3 spans 12 residues. The germline V gene encodes CDR1 SGHDT and CDR2 YYEEEE.

This clonotype was picked up many times. This rearrangement joins TRBV20-1 to TRBJ2-7; D is unresolved. Germline V lookup: CDR1 DFQATT, CDR2 SNEGSKA (reference sequence). The CDR3 sequence is 10 residues long. V lost 6 bases and J lost 10, with 13 bases in between. The CDR3, as DNA: TGCAGTGCGGCGGACGTCGGACAGTACTTC. Protein product: CSAADVGQYF.

The chain has TRBV10-3 and TRBJ1-3, with 7 nucleotides matching TRBD1. The CDR3 is 14 residues long. V trimming: 4 bases; J trimming: 0 bases; junction bases outside the gene matches: 0. CDR1 and CDR2 (germline): ENHRY, SYGVKD. CDR3 coding DNA: TGTGCCATCAGTGGGGACAGCTCTGGAAACACCATATATTTT. It codes for CAISGDSSGNTIYF.

The chain combines TRBV5-1 with TRBJ2-5; TRBD1 matches 8 bases. This CDR3 comprises 16 residues. The J segment lost 3 bases and the V segment lost 4 bases, leaving 11 bases of the junction unmatched. From germline, CDR1 is SGHRS and CDR2 YFSETQ. CDR3 residues: CASSRGLQGAKETQYF. The CDR3 DNA reads TGCGCCAGCAGCCGCGGCCTCCAGGGGGCAAAAGAGACCCAGTACTTC.

The rearrangement joins TRBV20-1 to TRBJ1-5; 8 bases map to TRBD1. The germline gives CDR1 DFQATT, CDR2 SNEGSKA (reference sequence). V lost 3 bases and J lost 11; bases outside the gene matches: 3. The CDR3 totals 11 residues. CDR3: CSARLGQAQHF. CDR3 nucleotides: TGCAGTGCTAGGCTGGGACAGGCCCAGCATTTT.

The chain combines TRBV28 with TRBJ2-7; 7 positions match TRBD1. The CDR3 has 15 amino acids. Germline V CDR1 and CDR2: MDHEN, SYDVKM. Trimming at V came to 4 bases and at J to 4 bases, leaving 10 bases not matched to a gene. The CDR3 DNA sequence: TGTGCCAGCAGTTCCCCCTCTAGGGGGCTATACGAGCAGTACGTC. This sequence encodes CASSSPSRGLYEQYV.